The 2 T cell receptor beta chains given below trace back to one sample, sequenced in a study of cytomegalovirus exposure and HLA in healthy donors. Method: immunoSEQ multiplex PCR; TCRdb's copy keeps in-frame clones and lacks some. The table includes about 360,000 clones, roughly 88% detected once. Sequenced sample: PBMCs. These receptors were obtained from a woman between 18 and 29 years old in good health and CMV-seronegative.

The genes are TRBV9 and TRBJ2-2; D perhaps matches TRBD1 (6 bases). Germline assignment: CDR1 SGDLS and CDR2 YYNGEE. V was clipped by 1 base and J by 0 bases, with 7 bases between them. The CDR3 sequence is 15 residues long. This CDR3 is CASSVTGTNTGELFF. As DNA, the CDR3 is TGTGCCAGCAGCGTAACAGGGACGAACACCGGGGAGCTGTTTTTT.

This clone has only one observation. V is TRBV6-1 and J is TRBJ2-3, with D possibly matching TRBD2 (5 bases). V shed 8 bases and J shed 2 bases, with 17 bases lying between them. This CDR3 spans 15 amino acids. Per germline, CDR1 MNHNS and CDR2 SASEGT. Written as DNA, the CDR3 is TGTGCCAGCCATTTGGGCGGGCCTAACACAGATACGCAGTATTTT. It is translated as CASHLGGPNTDTQYF.